The 21 T cell receptor beta chains given below trace back to one sample, sequenced in a study of beta chain features in type 1 diabetes. The antigens these receptors bind are not known. Isolated RNA was reverse transcribed in full, so expressed TCRB transcripts were sequenced. Some clones are missing from TCRdb's copy, which holds only in-frame ones; the method was immunoSEQ multiplex PCR. Among approximately 360,000 clones listed, around 12% were seen once. Study-level points and caveats: Type 1 diabetes patients had TCRB CDR3s that were shorter (moderately but significantly so) in all four CD4+ subsets.

The specimen was naive CD4+ T cells from blood. These receptors were taken from a young woman with type 1 diabetes.

The rearrangement uses TRBV14 and TRBJ2-2; D is perhaps TRBD1 (6 bases). Trimming took off 4 bases at V and 3 bases at J, with 15 bases between the two ends. This CDR3 region has 16 residues. Germline CDR1 SGHDN, CDR2 FVKESK. Here the CDR3 reads CASSPRGRGDTGELFF. CDR3 bases: TGTGCCAGCAGCCCAAGGGGCAGGGGAGACACCGGGGAGCTGTTTTTT.

The genes are TRBV28 and TRBJ2-5; TRBD1 matches 7 bases. J lost 5 bases, V lost 6 bases, and 12 bases had no gene match. Germline V gene sequence: CDR1 MDHEN, CDR2 SYDVKM. The length of the CDR3 is 15 residues. This CDR3 is CASSVKQGNRETQYF. CDR3 coding DNA: TGTGCCAGCAGCGTCAAACAGGGGAATAGGGAGACCCAGTACTTC. Looking up the rest from reference TRBV28 and TRBJ2-5 gives the full variable domain: DVKVTQSSRYLVKRTGEKVFLECVQDMDHENMFWYRQDPGLGLRLIYFSYDVKMKEKGDIPEGYSVSREKKERFSLILESASTNQTSMYLCASSVKQGNRETQYFGPGTRLLVL.

The table lists this clone with a few counts. This CDR3 is CASRSDVSNQPQHF. The DNA of the CDR3 is TGTGCCAGCAGGAGCGATGTTAGCAATCAGCCCCAGCATTTT. The chain recombines TRBV6-6 with TRBJ1-5, with D unresolved. The CDR3 extends over 14 amino acids. Trimming removed 6 bases at V and 0 bases at J, with 9 bases between. Germline V gene data show CDR1 as MNHNY and CDR2 as SVGAGI (reference sequence).

DNA of the CDR3: TGTGCCAGCAGTTTGAGCCTAGCGGGTCCGTACGAGCAGTACTTC. Protein product: CASSLSLAGPYEQYF. The chain joins TRBV27 to TRBJ2-7; 8 positions agree with TRBD2. Germline values: CDR1 MNHEY, CDR2 SMNVEV (reference sequence). The V and J ends lost 3 bases and 4 bases, in that order; junction bases with no gene match: 8. The CDR3 is 15 amino acids.

A few counts support this clone. The junction shows a germline mismatch at one end, possibly a read error. The chain couples TRBV7-9 to TRBJ2-4; 10 positions match TRBD2. The CDR3 consists of 12 residues. The germline V gene has CDR1 SEHNR and CDR2 FQNEAQ (reference sequence). CDR3 sequence: CASSLAGAIQYF. CDR3 bases: TGTGCCAGCAGCCTAGCGGGAGCCATTCAGTACTTC.

Only a few counts were recorded for this clone. The chain links TRBV4-3 to TRBJ2-7; D is ambiguous. Between the trimmed V and J ends, which lost 0 bases and 3 bases, there was a span of 9 bases. This CDR3 has 14 amino acids. The germline CDR1 and CDR2 sequences are LGHNA and YSLEER. CDR3 loop: CASSQDLQNYEQYF. In DNA form, the CDR3 reads TGCGCCAGCAGCCAAGATCTACAGAACTACGAGCAGTACTTC.

The J gene is TRBJ2-7, the V gene TRBV9; D unresolved. CDR1 and CDR2 (germline): SGDLS, YYNGEE. The germline V and J ends were trimmed by 2 bases and 5 bases, with 23 bases remaining between them. The CDR3 covers 17 residues. CDR3 sequence reads: CASSVSPTGPKNHEQYF. CDR3 nucleotide sequence: TGTGCCAGCAGCGTTTCCCCAACGGGTCCCAAAAACCACGAGCAGTACTTC.

The chain is built from TRBV2 and TRBJ2-1, with 7 bases fitting TRBD1. The CDR3 is 14 residues long. After removal of 10 bases from V and 4 bases from J, the junction contained 10 bases not matched to a gene. Germline V CDR1 and CDR2: SNHLY, FYNNEI. The CDR3 here is CATKGQSGYNEQFF. Written as DNA, the CDR3 is TGTGCCACCAAGGGACAGTCGGGATACAATGAGCAGTTCTTC.

This chain connects TRBV11-2 to TRBJ1-1; 9 bases align to TRBD1. The germline gives CDR1 SGHAT, CDR2 FQNNGV. CDR3 length: 15 residues. V lost 7 bases to trimming and J lost 0 bases; unmatched junction nucleotides: 6. CDR3: CASTDRGTMNTEAFF. CDR3 bases: TGTGCCAGCACCGACAGGGGGACGATGAACACTGAAGCTTTCTTT.

This clone was counted only a few times. The CDR3 region has the DNA TGTGCCAGCAGTGTAGTTCCAGGTCTAGCGGGAAAGGTTGAGCAGTTCTTC. It is translated as CASSVVPGLAGKVEQFF. The V gene is TRBV25-1, the J gene TRBJ2-1; TRBD2 aligns across 9 bases. J gave up 9 bases and V 4 bases, and 16 bases lay outside the gene matches. Germline values: CDR1 MGHDK, CDR2 SYGVNS. CDR3 length equals 17 residues.

The chain couples TRBV7-6 to TRBJ2-3; tentatively, D is TRBD1 (5 bases). Trimming took off 5 bases at V and 7 bases at J, with 22 bases between the two ends. The CDR3 has 16 amino acids. Looked up from germline, CDR1 is SGHVS and CDR2 is FNYEAQ. CDR3 sequence (DNA): TGTGCCAGCAGCCCAGGGTCGACGGGTGCTGGGAATACGCAGTATTTT. Translation gives CASSPGSTGAGNTQYF.

The genes are TRBV10-3 and TRBJ2-6; weak D call: TRBD1 (5 bases). Trimming stripped 10 bases from V and 0 bases from J, with 10 bases between. The CDR3 consists of 14 residues. Germline CDR1 and CDR2: ENHRY and SYGVKD. The CDR3 reads CATTTDSGANVLTF. The DNA of the CDR3 is TGTGCCACGACGACAGACTCTGGGGCCAACGTCCTGACTTTC.

The gene calls are TRBV4-1 and TRBJ1-4, with 9 bases that match TRBD1. Germline CDR1 is MGHRA and CDR2 is YSYEKL. The V gene end was trimmed by 3 bases and the J gene end by 8 bases; junction bases not matched to a gene: 7. The CDR3 runs to 15 residues. CDR3 in DNA: TGCGCCAGCAGCCATGCCGGGACAGGGAGCGAAAAACTGTTTTTT. Its translation: CASSHAGTGSEKLFF.

V gene TRBV5-4 combines with J gene TRBJ2-1; D may be TRBD1 (6 bases). Deletions cut 3 bases from V and 7 bases from J, with 11 bases between. The germline gives CDR1 SGHNT, CDR2 YYREEE (reference sequence). This CDR3 comprises 13 residues. CDR3 in DNA: TGTGCCAGCAGCTCGGGCAGGGGTAATGAGCAGTTCTTC. This codes for CASSSGRGNEQFF.

This clone was seen a handful of times. The chain links TRBV6-5 to TRBJ1-5; 10 bases line up with TRBD1. The length of the CDR3 is 15 residues. Germline-derived CDR1 and CDR2 are MNHEY and SVGAGI. V gave up 0 bases and J gave up 7 bases; unmatched junction bases: 3. The CDR3 DNA sequence: TGTGCCAGCAGTTACTCGACAGGGGGCGGGCAGCCCCAGCATTTT. Its protein is CASSYSTGGGQPQHF.

The genes are TRBV9 and TRBJ2-5; the D gene is possibly TRBD1 (6 bases). The germline gives CDR1 SGDLS, CDR2 YYNGEE. This CDR3 comprises 15 residues. V was trimmed by 3 bases and J by 1 base, leaving 13 bases between them. DNA for the CDR3: TGTGCCAGCAGCGCAACAGGGACGTTCCAAGAGACCCAGTACTTC. Encoded protein: CASSATGTFQETQYF.

This rearrangement joins TRBV19 to TRBJ1-1, with TRBD1 matching over 7 bases. The CDR3 runs to 12 residues. V shed 3 bases, J shed 7 bases, and the junction held 2 bases outside the gene matches. The germline V gene has CDR1 LNHDA and CDR2 SQIVND (reference sequence). DNA of the CDR3: TGTGCCAGTAGTATTAGGGACAGTGAAGCTTTCTTT. This codes for CASSIRDSEAFF.

V usage is TRBV7-8 and J usage is TRBJ2-1; tentatively, D is TRBD2 (5 bases). The CDR3 is 14 residues long. Germline V gene lookup returns CDR1 SGHVS and CDR2 FQNEAQ. The V and J ends lost 2 bases and 8 bases respectively, with 13 bases between them. The CDR3 sequence is CASSLTGKRDEQFF. The CDR3 region has the DNA TGTGCCAGCAGCTTAACGGGGAAAAGGGATGAGCAGTTCTTC.

This clone has more than one count but fewer than ten. The chain couples TRBV25-1 to TRBJ1-2; D uncertain. The V gene lost 4 bases and the J gene lost 7 bases, with 16 bases spanning the gap. The CDR3 sequence is 14 residues long. Germline lookup yields CDR1 MGHDK and CDR2 SYGVNS. The DNA for the CDR3 is TGTGCCAGCAGTGGATGGACCGGGAATTTTGGCTACACCTTC. It specifies CASSGWTGNFGYTF.

In its sample, this clone was seen a few times. The same CDR3 can be traced to other DNA sequences in this sample. V and J are TRBV7-2 and TRBJ2-3; no reliable D call. The V end lost 5 bases, the J end lost 3 bases, and 6 bases lay between the germline ends. Looked up from germline, CDR1 is SGHTA and CDR2 is FQGNSA. This CDR3 has 12 amino acids. The CDR3 region has the DNA TGTGCCAGCAGCGCCTATACAGATACGCAGTATTTT. Translation gives CASSAYTDTQYF. Full variable domain (rest looked up from reference TRBV7-2 and TRBJ2-3): GAGVSQSPSNKVTEKGKDVELRCDPISGHTALYWYRQSLGQGLEFLIYFQGNSAPDKSGLPSDRFSAERTGGSVSTLTIQRTQQEDSAVYLCASSAYTDTQYFGPGTRLTVL.

The table lists this clone with a few counts. As DNA, the CDR3 is TGTGCCAGCAGTTCGGAGCAGGGTTCCACTGAAGCTTTCTTT. Its protein product is CASSSEQGSTEAFF. The J gene is TRBJ1-1, the V gene TRBV28; D possibly corresponds to TRBD1 (5 bases). This CDR3 contains 14 residues. Germline V gene data show CDR1 as MDHEN and CDR2 as SYDVKM. Trimming removed 4 bases from V and 4 bases from J, with 13 bases in between.